Below are 21 T cell receptor beta chains sequenced from a single sample in a study of T cell changes during pregnancy in multiple sclerosis. Data came from immunoSEQ multiplex PCR; TCRdb stores just in-frame clones and leaves some out. The table has 35,000 to 50,000 clones, about 90% seen once. Sample: CD4+ T cells from peripheral blood mononuclear cells, taken after pregnancy. These receptors originate from a female donor with multiple sclerosis, enrolled in a pregnancy study.

This chain uses TRBV7-9 with TRBJ1-5; D remains unclear. Trimming stripped 1 base from V and 0 bases from J, with 7 bases between. CDR1 is SEHNR and CDR2 is FQNEAQ in the germline V gene (reference sequence). The CDR3 covers 15 residues. The CDR3 reads CASSLEAASNQPQHF. The CDR3 DNA reads as TGTGCCAGCAGCTTAGAGGCGGCTAGCAATCAGCCCCAGCATTTT.

V usage is TRBV5-1 and J usage is TRBJ1-4; TRBD1 matches at 8 bases. J lost 3 bases, V lost 0 bases, and 4 bases had no gene match. The CDR3 consists of 16 residues. Germline CDR1 SGHRS, CDR2 YFSETQ. Written as DNA, the CDR3 is TGCGCCAGCAGCTTGGCGCAGGGGGCAGCTAATGAAAAACTGTTTTTT. Amino acid sequence: CASSLAQGAANEKLFF. Combining the CDR3 with reference TRBV5-1 and TRBJ1-4 gives the whole variable domain KAGVTQTPRYLIKTRGQQVTLSCSPISGHRSVSWYQQTPGQGLQFLFEYFSETQRNKGNFPGRFSGRQFSNSRSEMNVSTLELGDSALYLCASSLAQGAANEKLFFGSGTQLSVL.

This clone is classed as medium-sized. V usage is TRBV9 and J usage is TRBJ1-2; 7 bases are a match to TRBD1. The CDR3 is 14 residues long. The V gene's germline CDR1 is SGDLS and CDR2 YYNGEE. Trimming removed 4 bases from V and 4 bases from J; junction bases left unmatched: 7. Written as DNA, the CDR3 is TGTGCCAGCAGCCCGCAACAGGGGCGCTATGGCTACACCTTC. This encodes CASSPQQGRYGYTF.

With regard to this clone: Other DNA variants within this sample encode the same CDR3. The chain is built from TRBV7-3 and TRBJ1-1, with 7 bases aligning to TRBD1. The CDR3 has 12 residues. Germline loops: CDR1 SGHTA, CDR2 FQGTGA. The V gene end was trimmed by 4 bases and the J gene end by 8 bases; junction bases not matched to a gene: 4. CDR3 region: CASSSRQGEAFF. CDR3 in DNA: TGTGCCAGCAGCTCGCGACAGGGCGAAGCTTTCTTT.

This clone was seen a single time. The chain combines TRBV2 with TRBJ1-2; D is perhaps TRBD1 (6 bases). The V and J ends lost 5 bases and 0 bases respectively, with 16 bases between them. The CDR3 loop spans 16 amino acids. The germline V gene encodes CDR1 SNHLY and CDR2 FYNNEI. Here the CDR3 DNA reads TGTGCCAGCAGTATGCCCCCGGGACAATCTAACTATGGCTACACCTTC. It codes for CASSMPPGQSNYGYTF. The full variable domain, in which reference TRBV2 and TRBJ1-2 provide the parts outside the CDR3, is EPEVTQTPSHQVTQMGQEVILRCVPISNHLYFYWYRQILGQKVEFLVSFYNNEISEKSEIFDDQFSVERPDGSNFTLKIRSTKLEDSAMYFCASSMPPGQSNYGYTFGSGTRLTVV.

J is TRBJ1-5 and V is TRBV5-8; D is uncertain. This CDR3 has 15 amino acids. Germline loops: CDR1 SGHTS, CDR2 YDEGEE. V lost 2 bases and J 0 bases, leaving 9 bases between the germline ends. CDR3: CASSFEGYSNQPQHF. The CDR3 bases are TGTGCCAGCAGCTTCGAGGGCTATAGCAATCAGCCCCAGCATTTT.

This clone is a singleton in its sample. The J gene is TRBJ1-4, the V gene TRBV5-4; no firm D call. Trimming left V 0 bases short and J 5 bases short, with 5 bases between. Germline-derived CDR1 and CDR2 are SGHNT and YYREEE (reference sequence). There are 13 residues in the CDR3. This CDR3 is CASSLGGNEKLFF. Here the CDR3 DNA reads TGTGCCAGCAGCTTGGGAGGGAATGAAAAACTGTTTTTT.

The chain joins TRBV5-1 to TRBJ2-5; D call uncertain. Germline CDR1 is SGHRS and CDR2 is YFSETQ. V lost 2 bases and J 5 bases, leaving 10 bases between the germline ends. The CDR3 runs to 13 residues. DNA of the CDR3: TGCGCCAGCAGCTTCTCCGTTGTGGAGACCCAGTACTTC. This sequence encodes CASSFSVVETQYF. Together with reference TRBV5-1 and TRBJ2-5, the CDR3 gives the full variable domain: KAGVTQTPRYLIKTRGQQVTLSCSPISGHRSVSWYQQTPGQGLQFLFEYFSETQRNKGNFPGRFSGRQFSNSRSEMNVSTLELGDSALYLCASSFSVVETQYFGPGTRLLVL.

This clone was found a few times. The J gene is TRBJ1-1, the V gene TRBV9; TRBD1 might be the D (6 bases). Germline-derived CDR1 and CDR2 are SGDLS and YYNGEE. The germline V and J ends were trimmed by 2 bases and 1 base, with 9 bases remaining between them. This CDR3 region has 14 residues. The CDR3 protein is CASSVVGANTEAFF. The CDR3 DNA sequence: TGTGCCAGCAGCGTGGTGGGGGCGAACACTGAAGCTTTCTTT. The full variable domain, its missing parts supplied by reference TRBV9 and TRBJ1-1, is DSGVTQTPKHLITATGQRVTLRCSPRSGDLSVYWYQQSLDQGLQFLIQYYNGEERAKGNILERFSAQQFPDLHSELNLSSLELGDSALYFCASSVVGANTEAFFGQGTRLTVV.

This clone was seen just once. In DNA, the CDR3 is TGCGCCAGCAGCTTGGGGGCAGGAAACACCATATATTTT. Translating gives CASSLGAGNTIYF. The chain has TRBV5-1 and TRBJ1-3, with unresolved D. This CDR3 region has 13 residues. Germline V gene data show CDR1 as SGHRS and CDR2 as YFSETQ. Between the trimmed V and J ends, which lost 0 bases and 4 bases, there was a span of 5 bases.

The chain couples TRBV6-1 to TRBJ1-2, with TRBD1 as a possible D gene (6 bases). This CDR3 has 11 residues. Germline V gene data show CDR1 as MNHNS and CDR2 as SASEGT. V gave up 7 bases and J gave up 6 bases, with 9 bases separating them. The CDR3 protein is CASIQGNGYTF. The CDR3, as DNA: TGTGCCAGCATTCAGGGGAATGGCTACACCTTC.

The chain is built from TRBV10-3 and TRBJ1-4; 7 bases match TRBD1. This CDR3 contains 14 residues. Trimming took 2 bases from V and 8 from J; bases not matched to a gene: 5. Germline loops: CDR1 ENHRY, CDR2 SYGVKD. In nucleotides, the CDR3 is TGTGCCATCAGTGAGCGGGACAGTAGAGAAAAACTGTTTTTT. It codes for CAISERDSREKLFF.

The chain couples TRBV2 to TRBJ2-1; TRBD2 agrees at 7 bases. The ends lost 5 bases at V and 12 bases at J; junction bases unmatched: 7. The CDR3 sequence is 12 residues long. The germline V gene encodes CDR1 SNHLY and CDR2 FYNNEI. This CDR3 reads CASSRERGLQFF. The CDR3 DNA sequence: TGTGCCAGCAGTCGTGAGCGGGGTCTGCAGTTCTTC.

This clone was recorded once. CDR3 DNA: TGTGCCAGTACCCCCCGGGGACTAGCGGTCCAAGAGACCCAGTACTTC. It yields the protein CASTPRGLAVQETQYF. The chain has TRBV19 and TRBJ2-5; 11 nucleotides match TRBD2. The CDR3 loop spans 16 amino acids. The germline V gene has CDR1 LNHDA and CDR2 SQIVND (reference sequence). The V gene end was trimmed by 7 bases and the J gene end by 1 base; junction bases not matched to a gene: 8.

This clone appeared a single time. V and J are TRBV9 and TRBJ1-1; D uncertain. The length of the CDR3 is 14 residues. CDR1 SGDLS and CDR2 YYNGEE come from the germline V gene. V shed 0 bases and J shed 8 bases, with 14 bases lying between them. The CDR3 reads CASSVGWANGEAFF. Written as DNA, the CDR3 is TGTGCCAGCAGCGTAGGTTGGGCGAACGGAGAAGCTTTCTTT.

V is TRBV6-4 and J is TRBJ2-2, with a possible D match to TRBD1 (6 bases). The length of the CDR3 is 15 residues. The germline V gene has CDR1 MRHNA and CDR2 SNTAGT. Trimming cost V 5 bases and J 2 bases, with 12 bases left between them. This chain's CDR3 is CASSTRQVNTGELFF. CDR3 DNA: TGTGCCAGCAGTACCCGACAGGTTAACACCGGGGAGCTGTTTTTT.

This clone was picked up many times. The V call is TRBV5-1, the J call TRBJ1-2; 8 bases are shared with TRBD1. Trimming cost V 4 bases and J 4 bases; bases outside gene matches: 9. The CDR3 is made up of 15 amino acids. The germline V gene has CDR1 SGHRS and CDR2 YFSETQ. CDR3 protein: CASSLTGVVPYGYTF. The CDR3 nucleotides read TGCGCCAGCAGCCTGACAGGGGTGGTTCCCTATGGCTACACCTTC.

This clone was seen more than once but under ten times. In DNA form, the CDR3 reads TGTGCCAGCAGCTCCGCGGGGACGGGTGTTTCACCCCTCCACTTT. As protein: CASSSAGTGVSPLHF. This chain uses TRBV5-4 with TRBJ1-6, with a tentative D call TRBD1 (5 bases). V was cut by 3 bases and J by 9 bases, with 16 bases left in between. The germline gives CDR1 SGHNT, CDR2 YYREEE (reference sequence). CDR3 length equals 15 residues.

This chain uses TRBV6-5 with TRBJ1-6, with D unclear. The germline V gene has CDR1 MNHEY and CDR2 SVGAGI. This CDR3 has 14 residues. Trimming left V 8 bases short and J 6 bases short, with 14 bases between. The CDR3 nucleotides read TGTGCCAGCGGTAGAGGCTCGGTTAATTCACCCCTCCACTTT. Its protein is CASGRGSVNSPLHF.

This chain uses TRBV4-1 with TRBJ1-1, with TRBD1 matching 8 bases. The length of the CDR3 is 14 residues. Germline CDR1 MGHRA, CDR2 YSYEKL. After removal of 2 bases from V and 10 bases from J, the junction contained 9 bases not matched to a gene. CDR3 sequence: CASSQISQGAGAFF. In nucleotides, the CDR3 is TGCGCCAGCAGCCAAATCTCCCAGGGGGCGGGAGCTTTCTTT.

The J gene is TRBJ1-3, the V gene TRBV19; possible D gene TRBD1, 5 bases. This CDR3 spans 16 amino acids. The germline V gene encodes CDR1 LNHDA and CDR2 SQIVND (reference sequence). V dropped 2 bases and J dropped 2 bases, with 13 bases sitting between them. The chain's CDR3 is CASSILGAHAGNTIYF. The CDR3 region has the DNA TGTGCCAGTAGTATATTAGGGGCCCACGCTGGAAACACCATATATTTT.